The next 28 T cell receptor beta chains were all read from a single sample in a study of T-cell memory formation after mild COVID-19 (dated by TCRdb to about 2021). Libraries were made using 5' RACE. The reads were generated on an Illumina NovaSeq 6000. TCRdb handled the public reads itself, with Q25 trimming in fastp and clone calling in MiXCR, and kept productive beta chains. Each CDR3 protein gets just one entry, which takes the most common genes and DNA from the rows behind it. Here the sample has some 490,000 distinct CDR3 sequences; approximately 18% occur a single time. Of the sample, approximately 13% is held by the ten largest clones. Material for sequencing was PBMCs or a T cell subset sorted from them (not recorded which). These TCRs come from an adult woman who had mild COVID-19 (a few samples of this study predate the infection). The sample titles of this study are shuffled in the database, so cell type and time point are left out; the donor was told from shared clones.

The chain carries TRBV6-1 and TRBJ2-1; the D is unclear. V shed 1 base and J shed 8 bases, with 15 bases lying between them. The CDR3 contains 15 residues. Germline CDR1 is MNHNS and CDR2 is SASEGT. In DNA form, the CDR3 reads TGTGCCAGCAGTGAAGTGATGACATCGGTTGATGAGCAGTTCTTC. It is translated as CASSEVMTSVDEQFF.

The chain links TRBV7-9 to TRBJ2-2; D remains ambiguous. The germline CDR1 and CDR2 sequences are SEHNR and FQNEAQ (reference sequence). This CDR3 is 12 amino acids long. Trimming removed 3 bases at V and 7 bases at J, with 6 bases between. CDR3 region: CASSFALGELFF. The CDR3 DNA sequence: TGTGCCAGCAGCTTTGCACTCGGGGAGCTGTTTTTT.

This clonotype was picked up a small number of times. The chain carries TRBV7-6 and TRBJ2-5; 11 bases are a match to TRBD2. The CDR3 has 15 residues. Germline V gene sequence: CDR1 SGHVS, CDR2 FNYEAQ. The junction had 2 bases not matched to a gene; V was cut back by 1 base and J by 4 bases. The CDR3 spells CASSLVAGGPETQYF. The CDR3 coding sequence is TGTGCCAGCAGCTTAGTAGCGGGAGGGCCAGAGACCCAGTACTTC.

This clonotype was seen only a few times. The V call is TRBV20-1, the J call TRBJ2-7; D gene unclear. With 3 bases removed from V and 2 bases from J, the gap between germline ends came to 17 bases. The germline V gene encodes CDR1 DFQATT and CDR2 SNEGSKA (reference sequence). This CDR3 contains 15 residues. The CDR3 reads CSARGSSLAAYEQYF. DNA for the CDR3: TGCAGTGCTAGGGGCTCCTCTCTGGCGGCCTACGAGCAGTACTTC.

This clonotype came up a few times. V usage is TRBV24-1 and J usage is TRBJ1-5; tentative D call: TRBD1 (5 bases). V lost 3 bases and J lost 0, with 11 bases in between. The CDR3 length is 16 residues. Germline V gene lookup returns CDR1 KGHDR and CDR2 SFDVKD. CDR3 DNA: TGTGCCACCAGTGATGGGACGGAGTATAGCAATCAGCCCCAGCATTTT. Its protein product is CATSDGTEYSNQPQHF.

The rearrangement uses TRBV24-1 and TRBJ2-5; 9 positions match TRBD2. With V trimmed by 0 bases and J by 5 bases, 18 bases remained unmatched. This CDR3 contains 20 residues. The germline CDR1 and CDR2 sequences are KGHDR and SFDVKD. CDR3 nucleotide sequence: TGTGCCACCAGTGATTTGGACAGCCACCCTTGTTCGCGGGAGGGCGAGACCCAGTACTTC. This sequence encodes CATSDLDSHPCSREGETQYF.

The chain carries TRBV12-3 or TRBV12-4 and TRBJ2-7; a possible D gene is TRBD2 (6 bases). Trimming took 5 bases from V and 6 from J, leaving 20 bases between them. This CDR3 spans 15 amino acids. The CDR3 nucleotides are TGTGCCAGCAGTATCCCTCCGGTCGGGGGTTCCGAGCAGTACTTC. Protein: CASSIPPVGGSEQYF.

This chain's CDR3 is CSAGRDRNTEAFF. CDR3 DNA sequence: TGCAGCGCTGGAAGGGACAGGAACACTGAAGCTTTCTTT. The gene calls are TRBV29-1 and TRBJ1-1; 7 bases map to TRBD1. Germline lookup yields CDR1 SQVTM and CDR2 ANQGSEA. The J segment lost 1 base and the V segment lost 7 bases, leaving 6 bases of the junction unmatched. The CDR3 is 13 amino acids.

Here the CDR3 reads CASSLEAPATRQYF. The DNA for the CDR3 is TGCGCCAGCAGCTTGGAAGCCCCCGCGACGCGGCAGTACTTC. The genes are TRBV5-1 and TRBJ2-7; the D is unclear. Germline-derived CDR1 and CDR2 are SGHRS and YFSETQ. The CDR3 runs 14 residues. With 0 bases removed from V and 9 bases from J, the gap between germline ends came to 16 bases. Drawing the rest from reference TRBV5-1 and TRBJ2-7, the complete variable domain is KAGVTQTPRYLIKTRGQQVTLSCSPISGHRSVSWYQQTPGQGLQFLFEYFSETQRNKGNFPGRFSGRQFSNSRSEMNVSTLELGDSALYLCASSLEAPATRQYFGPGTRLTVT.

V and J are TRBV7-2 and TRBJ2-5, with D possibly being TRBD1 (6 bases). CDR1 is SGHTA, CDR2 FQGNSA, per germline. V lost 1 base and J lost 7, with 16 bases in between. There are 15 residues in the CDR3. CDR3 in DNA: TGTGCCAGCAGCTTAGGGGTCGGGACAAAGACGACCCAGTACTTC. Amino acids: CASSLGVGTKTTQYF.

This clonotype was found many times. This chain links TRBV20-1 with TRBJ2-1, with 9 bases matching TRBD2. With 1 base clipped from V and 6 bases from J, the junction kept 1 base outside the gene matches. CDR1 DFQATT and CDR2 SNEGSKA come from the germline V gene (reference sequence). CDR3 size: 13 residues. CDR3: CSARGLAVNEQFF. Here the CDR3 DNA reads TGCAGTGCTAGAGGACTAGCGGTCAATGAGCAGTTCTTC.

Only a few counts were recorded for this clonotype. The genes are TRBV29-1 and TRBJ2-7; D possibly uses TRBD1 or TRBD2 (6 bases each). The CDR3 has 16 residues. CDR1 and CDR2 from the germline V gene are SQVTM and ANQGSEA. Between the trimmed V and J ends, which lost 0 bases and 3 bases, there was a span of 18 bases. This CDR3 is CSVEEAPRGQDYEQYF. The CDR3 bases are TGCAGCGTTGAAGAGGCCCCCCGGGGGCAAGACTACGAGCAGTACTTC.

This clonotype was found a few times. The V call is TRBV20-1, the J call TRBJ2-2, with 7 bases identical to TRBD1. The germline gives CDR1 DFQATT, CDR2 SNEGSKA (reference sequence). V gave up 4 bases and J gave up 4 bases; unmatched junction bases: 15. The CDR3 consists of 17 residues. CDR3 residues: CSATKLLQTGFTGELFF. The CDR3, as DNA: TGCAGTGCTACTAAGCTCTTACAGACAGGGTTCACCGGGGAGCTGTTTTTT.

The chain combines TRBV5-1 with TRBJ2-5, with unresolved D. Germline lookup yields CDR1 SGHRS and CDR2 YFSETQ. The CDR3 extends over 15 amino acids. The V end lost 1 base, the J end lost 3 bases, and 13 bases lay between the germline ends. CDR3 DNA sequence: TGCGCCAGCAGCTTGATCCCCGTACCTAAAGAGACCCAGTACTTC. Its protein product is CASSLIPVPKETQYF. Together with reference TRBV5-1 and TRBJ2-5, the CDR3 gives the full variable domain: KAGVTQTPRYLIKTRGQQVTLSCSPISGHRSVSWYQQTPGQGLQFLFEYFSETQRNKGNFPGRFSGRQFSNSRSEMNVSTLELGDSALYLCASSLIPVPKETQYFGPGTRLLVL.

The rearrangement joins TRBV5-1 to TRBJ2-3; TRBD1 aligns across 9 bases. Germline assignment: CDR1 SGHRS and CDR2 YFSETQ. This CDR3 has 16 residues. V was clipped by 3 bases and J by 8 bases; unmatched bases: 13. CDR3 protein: CASSSRTGGMVFTQYF. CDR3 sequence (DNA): TGCGCCAGCAGCTCAAGAACAGGGGGCATGGTTTTTACGCAGTATTTT.

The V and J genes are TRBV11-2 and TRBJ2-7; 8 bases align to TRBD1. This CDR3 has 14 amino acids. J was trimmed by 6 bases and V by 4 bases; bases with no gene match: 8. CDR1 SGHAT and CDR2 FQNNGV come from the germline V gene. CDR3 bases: TGTGCCAGCAGCTCCCCGCGGCAGGGGGCCGAGCAGTACTTC. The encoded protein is CASSSPRQGAEQYF.

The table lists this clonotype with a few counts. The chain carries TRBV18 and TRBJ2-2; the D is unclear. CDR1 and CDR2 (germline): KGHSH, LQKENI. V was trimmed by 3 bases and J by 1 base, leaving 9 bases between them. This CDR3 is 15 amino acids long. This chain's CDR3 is CASSPGNLNTGELFF. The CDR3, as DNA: TGTGCCAGCTCACCGGGGAACTTGAACACCGGGGAGCTGTTTTTT.

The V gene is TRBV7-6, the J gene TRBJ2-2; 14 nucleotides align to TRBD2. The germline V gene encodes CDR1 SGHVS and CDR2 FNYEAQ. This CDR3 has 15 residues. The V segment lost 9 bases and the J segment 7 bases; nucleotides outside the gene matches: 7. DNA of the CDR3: TGTGCCAGTGAGGCGGGACTAGCGGGGGACGGGGAGCTGTTTTTT. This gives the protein CASEAGLAGDGELFF.

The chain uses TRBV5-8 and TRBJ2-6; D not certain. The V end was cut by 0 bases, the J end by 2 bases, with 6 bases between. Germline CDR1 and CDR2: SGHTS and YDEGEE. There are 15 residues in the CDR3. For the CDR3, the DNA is TGTGCCAGCAGCTTGGAGGGTACTGGGGCCAACGTCCTGACTTTC. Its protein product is CASSLEGTGANVLTF.

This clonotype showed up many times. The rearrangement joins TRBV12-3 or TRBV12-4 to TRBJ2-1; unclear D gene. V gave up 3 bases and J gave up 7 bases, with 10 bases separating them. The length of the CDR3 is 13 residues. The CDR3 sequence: CASSLAQLNEQFF. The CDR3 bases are TGTGCCAGCAGTTTGGCACAGCTTAATGAGCAGTTCTTC.

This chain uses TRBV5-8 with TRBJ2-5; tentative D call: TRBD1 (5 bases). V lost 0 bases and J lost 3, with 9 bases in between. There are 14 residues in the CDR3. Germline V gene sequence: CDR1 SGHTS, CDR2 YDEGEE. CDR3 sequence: CASSLGGNEETQYF. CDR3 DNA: TGTGCCAGCAGCTTGGGGGGCAATGAAGAGACCCAGTACTTC. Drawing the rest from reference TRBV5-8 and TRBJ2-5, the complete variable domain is EAGVTQSPTHLIKTRGQQATLRCSPISGHTSVYWYQQALGLGLQFLLWYDEGEERNRGNFPPRFSGRQFPNYSSELNVNALELEDSALYLCASSLGGNEETQYFGPGTRLLVL.

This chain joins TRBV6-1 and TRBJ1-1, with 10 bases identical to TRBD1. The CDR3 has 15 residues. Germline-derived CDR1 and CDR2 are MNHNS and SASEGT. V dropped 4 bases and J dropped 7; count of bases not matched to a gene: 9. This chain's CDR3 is CASSGRDRGRSEAFF. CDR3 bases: TGTGCCAGCAGTGGCCGGGACAGGGGTAGGAGTGAAGCTTTCTTT.

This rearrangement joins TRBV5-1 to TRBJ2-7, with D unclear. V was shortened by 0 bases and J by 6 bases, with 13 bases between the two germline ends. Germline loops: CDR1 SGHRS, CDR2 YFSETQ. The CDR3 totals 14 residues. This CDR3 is CASSLDFPASEQYF. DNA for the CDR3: TGCGCCAGCAGCTTGGATTTTCCAGCCTCCGAGCAGTACTTC.

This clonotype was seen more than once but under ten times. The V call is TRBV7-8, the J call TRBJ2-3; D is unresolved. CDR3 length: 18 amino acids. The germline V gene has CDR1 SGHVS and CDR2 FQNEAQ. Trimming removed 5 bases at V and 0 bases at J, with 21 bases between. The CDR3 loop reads CASSLNLRRGASTDTQYF. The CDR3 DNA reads TGTGCCAGCAGCCTCAACCTACGGAGAGGAGCAAGCACAGATACGCAGTATTTT.

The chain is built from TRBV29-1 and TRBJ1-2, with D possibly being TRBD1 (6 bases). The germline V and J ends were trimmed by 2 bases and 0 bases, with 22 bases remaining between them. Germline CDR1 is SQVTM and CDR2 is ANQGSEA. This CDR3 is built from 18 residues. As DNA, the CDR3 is TGCAGCGTTGAAAGAAGGGGTGTCAGGGGCCGGTCTAACTATGGCTACACCTTC. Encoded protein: CSVERRGVRGRSNYGYTF.

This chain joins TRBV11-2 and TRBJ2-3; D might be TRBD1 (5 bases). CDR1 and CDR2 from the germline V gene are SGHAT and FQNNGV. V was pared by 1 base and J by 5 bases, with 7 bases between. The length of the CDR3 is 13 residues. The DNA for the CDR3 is TGTGCCAGCAGCTTAGGACAGAAAGATACGCAGTATTTT. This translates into CASSLGQKDTQYF.

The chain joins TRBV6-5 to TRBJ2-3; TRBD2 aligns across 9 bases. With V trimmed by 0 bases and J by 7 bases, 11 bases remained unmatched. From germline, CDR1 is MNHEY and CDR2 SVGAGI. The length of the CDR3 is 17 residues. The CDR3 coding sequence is TGTGCCAGCAGTTACTCAGTTTTCTTGGGACTAGCCTATACGCAGTATTTT. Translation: CASSYSVFLGLAYTQYF.

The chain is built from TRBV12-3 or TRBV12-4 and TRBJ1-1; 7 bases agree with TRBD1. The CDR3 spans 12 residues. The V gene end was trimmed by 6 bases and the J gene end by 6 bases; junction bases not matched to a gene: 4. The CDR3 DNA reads TGTGCCAGCAGCTGGACAGGATCTGAAGCTTTCTTT. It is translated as CASSWTGSEAFF.